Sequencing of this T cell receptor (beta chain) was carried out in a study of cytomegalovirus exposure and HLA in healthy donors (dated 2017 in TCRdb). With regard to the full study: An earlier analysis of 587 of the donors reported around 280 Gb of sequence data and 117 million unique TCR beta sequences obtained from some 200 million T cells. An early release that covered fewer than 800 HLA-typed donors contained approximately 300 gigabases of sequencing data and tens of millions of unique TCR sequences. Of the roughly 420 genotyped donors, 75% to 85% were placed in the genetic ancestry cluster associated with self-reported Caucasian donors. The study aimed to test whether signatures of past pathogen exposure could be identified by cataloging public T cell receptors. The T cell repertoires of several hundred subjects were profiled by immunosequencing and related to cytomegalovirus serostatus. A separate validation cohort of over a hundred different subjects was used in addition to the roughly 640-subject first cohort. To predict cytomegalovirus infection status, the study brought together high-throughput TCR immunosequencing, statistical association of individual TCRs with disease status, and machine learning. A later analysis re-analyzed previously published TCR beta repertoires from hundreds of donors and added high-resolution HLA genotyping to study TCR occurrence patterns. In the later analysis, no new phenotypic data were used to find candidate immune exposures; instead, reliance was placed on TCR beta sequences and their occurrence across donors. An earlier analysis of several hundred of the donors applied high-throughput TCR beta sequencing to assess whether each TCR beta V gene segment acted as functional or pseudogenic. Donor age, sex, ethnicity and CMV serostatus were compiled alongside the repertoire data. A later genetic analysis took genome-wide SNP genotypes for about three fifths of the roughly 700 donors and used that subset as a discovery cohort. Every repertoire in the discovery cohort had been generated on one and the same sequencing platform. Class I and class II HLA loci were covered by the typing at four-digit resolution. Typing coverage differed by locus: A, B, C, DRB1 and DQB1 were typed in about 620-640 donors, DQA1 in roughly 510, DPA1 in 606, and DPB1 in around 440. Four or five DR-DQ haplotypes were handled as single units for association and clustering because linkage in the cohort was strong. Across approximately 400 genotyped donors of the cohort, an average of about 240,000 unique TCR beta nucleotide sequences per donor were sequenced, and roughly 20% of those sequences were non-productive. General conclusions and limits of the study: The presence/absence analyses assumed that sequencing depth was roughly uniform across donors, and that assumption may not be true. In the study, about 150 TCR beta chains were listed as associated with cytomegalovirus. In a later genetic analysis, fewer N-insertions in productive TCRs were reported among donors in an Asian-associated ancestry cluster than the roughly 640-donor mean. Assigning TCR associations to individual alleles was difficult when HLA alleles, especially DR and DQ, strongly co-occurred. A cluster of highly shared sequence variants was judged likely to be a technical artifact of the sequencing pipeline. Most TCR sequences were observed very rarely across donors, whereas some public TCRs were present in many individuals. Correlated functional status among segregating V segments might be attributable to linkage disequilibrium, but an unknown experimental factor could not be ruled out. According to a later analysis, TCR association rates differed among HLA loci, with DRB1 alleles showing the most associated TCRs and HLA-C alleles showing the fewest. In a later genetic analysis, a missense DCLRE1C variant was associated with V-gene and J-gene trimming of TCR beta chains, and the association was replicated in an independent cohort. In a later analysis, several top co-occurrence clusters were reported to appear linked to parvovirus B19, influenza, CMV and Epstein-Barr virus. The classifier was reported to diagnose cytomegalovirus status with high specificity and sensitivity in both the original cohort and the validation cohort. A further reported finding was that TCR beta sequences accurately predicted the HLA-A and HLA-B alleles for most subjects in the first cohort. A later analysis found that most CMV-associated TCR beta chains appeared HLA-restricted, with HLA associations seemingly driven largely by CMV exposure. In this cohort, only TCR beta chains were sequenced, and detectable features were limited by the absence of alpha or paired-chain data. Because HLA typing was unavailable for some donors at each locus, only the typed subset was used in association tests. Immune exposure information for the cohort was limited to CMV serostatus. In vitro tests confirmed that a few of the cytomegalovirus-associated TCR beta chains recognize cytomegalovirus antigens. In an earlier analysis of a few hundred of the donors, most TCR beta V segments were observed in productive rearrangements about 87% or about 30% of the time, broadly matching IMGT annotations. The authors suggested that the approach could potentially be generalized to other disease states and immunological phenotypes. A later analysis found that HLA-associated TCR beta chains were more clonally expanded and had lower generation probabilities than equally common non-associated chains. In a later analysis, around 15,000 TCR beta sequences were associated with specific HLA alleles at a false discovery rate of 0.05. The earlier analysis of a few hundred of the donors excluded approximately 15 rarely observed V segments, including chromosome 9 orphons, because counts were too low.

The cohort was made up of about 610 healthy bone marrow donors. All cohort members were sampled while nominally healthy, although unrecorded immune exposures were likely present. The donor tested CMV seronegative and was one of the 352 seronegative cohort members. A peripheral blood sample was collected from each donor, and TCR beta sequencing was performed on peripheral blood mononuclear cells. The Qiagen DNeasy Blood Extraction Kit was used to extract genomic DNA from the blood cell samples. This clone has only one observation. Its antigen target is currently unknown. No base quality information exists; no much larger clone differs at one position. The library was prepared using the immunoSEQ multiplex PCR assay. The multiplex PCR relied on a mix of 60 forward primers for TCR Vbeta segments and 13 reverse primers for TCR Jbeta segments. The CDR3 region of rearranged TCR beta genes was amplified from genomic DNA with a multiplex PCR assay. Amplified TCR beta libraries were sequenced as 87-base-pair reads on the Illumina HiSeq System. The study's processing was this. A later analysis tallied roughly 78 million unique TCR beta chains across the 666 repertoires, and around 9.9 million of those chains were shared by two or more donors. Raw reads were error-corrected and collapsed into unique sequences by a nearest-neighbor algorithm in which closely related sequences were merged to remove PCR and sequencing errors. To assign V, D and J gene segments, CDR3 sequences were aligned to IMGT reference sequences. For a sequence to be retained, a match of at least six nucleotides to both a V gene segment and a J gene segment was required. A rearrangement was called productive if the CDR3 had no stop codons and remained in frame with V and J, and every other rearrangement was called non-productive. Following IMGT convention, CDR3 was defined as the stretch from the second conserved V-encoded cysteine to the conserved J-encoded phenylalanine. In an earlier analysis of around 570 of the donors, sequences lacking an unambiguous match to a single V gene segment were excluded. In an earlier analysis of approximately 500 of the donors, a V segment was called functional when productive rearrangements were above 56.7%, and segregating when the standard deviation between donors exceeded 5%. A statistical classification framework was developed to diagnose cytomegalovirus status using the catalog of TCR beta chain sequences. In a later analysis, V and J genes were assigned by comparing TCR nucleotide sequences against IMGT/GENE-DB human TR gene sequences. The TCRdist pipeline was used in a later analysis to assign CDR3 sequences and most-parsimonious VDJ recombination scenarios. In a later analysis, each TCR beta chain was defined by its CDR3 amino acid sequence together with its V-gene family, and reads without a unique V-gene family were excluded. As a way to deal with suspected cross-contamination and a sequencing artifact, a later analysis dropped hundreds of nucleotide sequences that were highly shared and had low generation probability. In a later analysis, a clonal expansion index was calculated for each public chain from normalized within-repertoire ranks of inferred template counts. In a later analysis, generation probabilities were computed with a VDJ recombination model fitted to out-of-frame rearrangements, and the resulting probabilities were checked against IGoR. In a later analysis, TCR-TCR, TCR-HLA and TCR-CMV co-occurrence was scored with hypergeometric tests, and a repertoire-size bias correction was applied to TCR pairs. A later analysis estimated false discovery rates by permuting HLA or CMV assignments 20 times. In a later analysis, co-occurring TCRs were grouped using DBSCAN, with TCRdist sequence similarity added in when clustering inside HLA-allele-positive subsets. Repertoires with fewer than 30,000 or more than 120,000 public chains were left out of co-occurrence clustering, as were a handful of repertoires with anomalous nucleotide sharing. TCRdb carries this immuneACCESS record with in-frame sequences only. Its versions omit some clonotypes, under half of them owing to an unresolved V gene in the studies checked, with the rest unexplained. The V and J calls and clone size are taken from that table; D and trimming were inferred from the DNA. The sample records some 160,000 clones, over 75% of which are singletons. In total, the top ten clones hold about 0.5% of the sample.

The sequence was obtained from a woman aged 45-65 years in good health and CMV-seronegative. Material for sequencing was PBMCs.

DNA sequence: TGTGCCAGCAGTGACGGGCTAGCGGGAGTAGGCACAGATACGCAGTATTTT. Translation gives CASSDGLAGVGTDTQYF. The chain is encoded by TRBV6-4 joined to TRBJ2-3; TRBD2 agrees with 10 junctional bases. Counted from cysteine to phenylalanine, this CDR3 has 17 amino acids. Just CDR3 DNA is preserved here, 51 bases in frame from base 1. The germline V gene gives CDR1 as MRHNA and CDR2 as SNTAGT. After removal of 2 bases from V and 1 base from J, the junction retains 6 bases not matched to a gene.